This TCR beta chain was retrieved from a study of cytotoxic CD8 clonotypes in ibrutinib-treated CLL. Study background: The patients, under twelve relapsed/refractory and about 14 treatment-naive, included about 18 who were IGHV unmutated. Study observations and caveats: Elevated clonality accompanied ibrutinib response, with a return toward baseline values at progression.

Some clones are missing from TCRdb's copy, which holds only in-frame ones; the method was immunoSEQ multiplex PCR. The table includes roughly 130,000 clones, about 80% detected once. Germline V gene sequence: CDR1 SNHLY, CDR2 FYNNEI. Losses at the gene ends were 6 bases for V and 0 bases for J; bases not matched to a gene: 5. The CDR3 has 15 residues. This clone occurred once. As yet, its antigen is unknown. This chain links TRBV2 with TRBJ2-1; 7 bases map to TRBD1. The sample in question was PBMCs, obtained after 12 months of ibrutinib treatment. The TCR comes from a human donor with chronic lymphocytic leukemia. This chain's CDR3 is CASRGQISSYNEQFF. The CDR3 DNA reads TGTGCCAGCAGGGGACAGATTAGCTCCTACAATGAGCAGTTCTTC.